This T cell receptor (beta chain) originates from a study of T-cell memory formation after mild COVID-19. Constant-segment primers served in 5'RACE that generated TCR alpha and TCR beta cDNA libraries bearing sample barcodes and UMIs. TCRdb analysed the 5' RACE reads with MiXCR anew, one entry per CDR3 protein. Of about 100,000 distinct CDR3 sequences listed, around 10% were seen once; the top ten hold roughly two fifths. This clonotype turned up a few times. Between the trimmed V and J ends, which lost 2 bases and 3 bases, there was a span of 13 bases. Germline-derived CDR1 and CDR2 are MDHEN and SYDVKM. The CDR3 contains 15 residues.

The chain joins TRBV28 to TRBJ2-5, with D possibly called TRBD1 or TRBD2 (5 bases each). This TCR derives from a young man who had mild COVID-19 (a few samples of this study predate the infection). Cell type and time point are not known. Sequencing was performed on PBMCs or a T cell subset sorted from them (not recorded which). CDR3 residues: CASSLGARRKETQYF. Written as DNA, the CDR3 is TGTGCCAGCAGTTTAGGGGCCAGGAGGAAAGAGACCCAGTACTTC. Complete variable domain (other parts from reference TRBV28 and TRBJ2-5): DVKVTQSSRYLVKRTGEKVFLECVQDMDHENMFWYRQDPGLGLRLIYFSYDVKMKEKGDIPEGYSVSREKKERFSLILESASTNQTSMYLCASSLGARRKETQYFGPGTRLLVL.